One and the same sample provided the 9 T cell receptor beta chains below, sequenced in a study of cytomegalovirus exposure and HLA in healthy donors. A multiplex PCR was run with 60 Vbeta primers and 13 Jbeta primers. Here immunoSEQ multiplex PCR was the method, and the copy in TCRdb shows in-frame clones only, minus some. The sample has approximately 150,000 clones; around 79% are singletons. The sequenced sample was PBMCs. These receptors came from a human donor in good health.

CDR3 DNA: TGTGCCAGCAGCTCAGGACTAGCGGGAGGGGGTGAGCAGTTCTTC. Encoded protein: CASSSGLAGGGEQFF. The V call is TRBV7-3, the J call TRBJ2-1; 15 nucleotides align to TRBD2. Germline V lookup: CDR1 SGHTA, CDR2 FQGTGA. The trim removed 4 bases at V and 9 bases at J, leaving 4 bases unmatched. This CDR3 contains 15 residues.

This chain uses TRBV6-5 with TRBJ1-4; D gene ambiguous. Between the trimmed V and J ends, which lost 6 bases and 8 bases, there was a span of 7 bases. CDR1 is MNHEY, CDR2 SVGAGI, per germline. The CDR3 spans 11 residues. The CDR3 is CASRLGEKLFF. Written as DNA, the CDR3 is TGTGCCAGCAGGCTGGGCGAAAAACTGTTTTTT.

The rearrangement joins TRBV6-5 to TRBJ2-6; no clear D. V was trimmed by 6 bases and J by 0 bases, leaving 3 bases between them. Per the germline V gene, CDR1 is MNHEY and CDR2 is SVGAGI. This CDR3 is 13 amino acids long. CDR3 protein: CASRLSGANVLTF. CDR3 nucleotides: TGTGCCAGCAGACTCTCTGGGGCCAACGTCCTGACTTTC.

V usage is TRBV28 and J usage is TRBJ1-1; D gene ambiguous. The germline V gene has CDR1 MDHEN and CDR2 SYDVKM. This CDR3 has 15 residues. Trimming removed 3 bases from V and 1 base from J, with 12 bases in between. CDR3: CASSFTLEENTEAFF. The CDR3 coding sequence is TGTGCCAGCAGTTTCACTCTGGAGGAGAACACTGAAGCTTTCTTT.

The chain uses TRBV27 and TRBJ1-4, with 8 bases fitting TRBD1. J lost 10 bases, V lost 3 bases, and 10 bases had no gene match. This CDR3 spans 15 amino acids. Per germline, CDR1 MNHEY and CDR2 SMNVEV (reference sequence). The CDR3 coding sequence is TGTGCCAGCAGTTTTGTATCAGGGGGCGCGGGAAAACTGTTTTTT. Translating gives CASSFVSGGAGKLFF.

The V call is TRBV29-1, the J call TRBJ1-3, with a possible D match to TRBD1 (6 bases). The germline V gene encodes CDR1 SQVTM and CDR2 ANQGSEA. Trimming shortened V by 7 bases and J by 2 bases, and 12 bases separated the two germline ends. The CDR3 is made up of 13 amino acids. The CDR3 loop reads CSAGTGTGNTIYF. The CDR3 DNA sequence: TGCAGCGCCGGAACAGGGACTGGAAACACCATATATTTT.

This clone has more than one count but fewer than ten. The chain carries TRBV4-1 and TRBJ2-2; 11 bases line up with TRBD2. Trimming cost V 1 base and J 6 bases; bases outside gene matches: 4. The CDR3 is made up of 16 amino acids. CDR1 and CDR2 from the germline V gene are MGHRA and YSYEKL. CDR3: CASSQVAGGLSGELFF. The DNA for the CDR3 is TGCGCCAGCAGCCAAGTAGCGGGGGGGCTGTCCGGGGAGCTGTTTTTT.

The V call is TRBV6-5, the J call TRBJ1-2, with 7 bases fitting TRBD1. The CDR3 spans 14 residues. The V gene's germline CDR1 is MNHEY and CDR2 SVGAGI. The J segment lost 8 bases and the V segment lost 6 bases, leaving 12 bases of the junction unmatched. The CDR3 is CASRETGTLGGYTF. DNA for the CDR3: TGTGCCAGCAGGGAGACAGGGACATTGGGGGGCTACACCTTC.

The V call is TRBV30, the J call TRBJ2-1; a weak D match, TRBD1 (6 bases). Between the trimmed V and J ends, which lost 4 bases and 2 bases, there was a span of 12 bases. The CDR3 is made up of 14 amino acids. Looked up from germline, CDR1 is GTSNPN and CDR2 is SVGIG (reference sequence). CDR3 bases: TGTGCCTGGACCAGACAGGCTACCTACAATGAGCAGTTCTTC. Translated, it gives CAWTRQATYNEQFF.